The clone carrying this T cell receptor beta chain was seen at least ten times. No antigen is known for it. From roughly 0.4 ug of RNA, a library with molecular barcoded alpha/delta and beta/gamma adaptors was made. TCRdb passed the reads through MiXCR, listing each CDR3 protein once. The sample shows about 60,000 distinct CDR3 sequences, approximately 14% of them seen only once. The sample is drawn from a study of read filtering for tumor transcriptome and immune sequencing. General study results and limits: IR-seq captured clonotypes deeper and more reliably than RNA-seq.

This CDR3 region has 14 residues. After removal of 7 bases from V and 8 bases from J, the junction contained 7 bases not matched to a gene. The sequence was collected from a donor at least 40 years old with multiple myeloma. The V and J genes are TRBV12-3 or TRBV12-4 and TRBJ2-1; 11 bases are shared with TRBD2. The sample consisted of a population of CD138-negative cells sorted from bone marrow. The chain's CDR3 is CASTTSGSFDEQFF. The CDR3 DNA sequence: TGTGCCAGCACTACTAGCGGGAGTTTCGATGAGCAGTTCTTC.